The 17 T cell receptor beta chains below come from one sample, sequenced in a study of T cell changes during pregnancy in multiple sclerosis. TCRdb's table, derived via immunoSEQ multiplex PCR, lists solely in-frame clones and lacks some. The sample carries under 85,000 clones, roughly 94% recorded once. The sequenced sample was peripheral blood, obtained in the third trimester of pregnancy. The receptors come from a female donor with multiple sclerosis, enrolled in a pregnancy study.

The rearrangement links TRBV4-2 to TRBJ1-2; weak D call: TRBD1 (5 bases). V lost 0 bases, J lost 2 bases, and 13 bases lay in between. Germline loops: CDR1 LGHNA, CDR2 YNFKEQ. This CDR3 is 16 amino acids long. The CDR3: CASSQDGGGTNYGYTF. CDR3 DNA: TGTGCCAGCAGCCAAGATGGGGGGGGAACAAACTATGGCTACACCTTC.

This clone occurred a few times. Other DNA sequences of this sample code for an identical CDR3. The chain links TRBV6-6 to TRBJ2-1, with TRBD2 matching 10 bases. The germline V gene has CDR1 MNHNY and CDR2 SVGAGI (reference sequence). This CDR3 has 15 residues. J was trimmed by 6 bases and V by 0 bases; bases with no gene match: 2. CDR3 in DNA: TGTGCCAGCAGTTACTCCGCTAGCGGGGGCAATGAGCAGTTCTTC. It translates to CASSYSASGGNEQFF.

A single count supports this clone. The chain is built from TRBV6-4 and TRBJ2-5, with D perhaps TRBD1 (6 bases). With 6 bases removed from V and 5 bases from J, the gap between germline ends came to 13 bases. This CDR3 is built from 13 residues. Germline-derived CDR1 and CDR2 are MRHNA and SNTAGT. This chain's CDR3 is CASSLDRGETQYF. In DNA form, the CDR3 reads TGTGCCAGCAGCCTGGACAGAGGGGAGACCCAGTACTTC.

This chain links TRBV9 with TRBJ1-4; D gene unclear. There are 15 residues in the CDR3. Looked up from germline, CDR1 is SGDLS and CDR2 is YYNGEE. Trimming took 4 bases from V and 0 from J, leaving 10 bases between them. In nucleotides, the CDR3 is TGTGCCAGCAGCAGAGCCCCACCAACTAATGAAAAACTGTTTTTT. This codes for CASSRAPPTNEKLFF. Filled out from reference TRBV9 and TRBJ1-4, the complete variable domain reads DSGVTQTPKHLITATGQRVTLRCSPRSGDLSVYWYQQSLDQGLQFLIQYYNGEERAKGNILERFSAQQFPDLHSELNLSSLELGDSALYFCASSRAPPTNEKLFFGSGTQLSVL.

This clone was seen only once. V usage is TRBV13 and J usage is TRBJ1-3; 7 nucleotides align to TRBD1. J was trimmed by 3 bases and V by 0 bases; bases with no gene match: 5. CDR3 length: 16 amino acids. In germline, CDR1 is PRHDT, CDR2 FYEKMQ (reference sequence). In nucleotides, the CDR3 is TGTGCCAGCAGCTTAGGAGGGGGCAGGGGTGGAAACACCATATATTTT. As protein: CASSLGGGRGGNTIYF.

This clone was seen once. The chain employs TRBV4-3 and TRBJ1-4; possible D gene TRBD1, 6 bases. Germline V gives CDR1 LGHNA, CDR2 YSLEER. This CDR3 has 15 residues. V lost 1 base to trimming and J lost 6 bases, with 12 bases between them. CDR3 nucleotides: TGCGCCAGCAGCCAAGTTGAGGGGGTGGATGAAAAACTGTTTTTT. Translation gives CASSQVEGVDEKLFF.

V gene TRBV5-1 combines with J gene TRBJ2-7, with 8 bases matching TRBD1. CDR1 is SGHRS, CDR2 YFSETQ, per germline. Unmatched junction bases numbered 9, after V lost 7 bases and J lost 3 bases. The CDR3 extends over 14 amino acids. In nucleotides, the CDR3 is TGCGCCAGCGGTTCTCAGGGGGCCAACTACGAGCAGTACTTC. Amino acids: CASGSQGANYEQYF.

This clone was seen only a few times. This sequence joins TRBV9 and TRBJ1-1; TRBD1 is a possible D gene (6 bases). Germline assignment: CDR1 SGDLS and CDR2 YYNGEE. V was shortened by 4 bases and J by 1 base, with 11 bases between the two germline ends. This CDR3 region has 14 residues. CDR3 nucleotides: TGTGCCAGCAGCCCTCCAGGGGCGAACACTGAAGCTTTCTTT. Amino acid sequence: CASSPPGANTEAFF.

The V and J genes are TRBV7-2 and TRBJ1-2; TRBD1 might be the D (6 bases). The V gene's germline CDR1 is SGHTA and CDR2 FQGNSA. The length of the CDR3 is 13 residues. V gave up 5 bases and J gave up 7 bases, with 14 bases separating them. In DNA form, the CDR3 reads TGTGCCAGCAGCCCCGACAGGCTCTTTGGCTACACCTTC. Translating gives CASSPDRLFGYTF.

This chain uses TRBV5-1 with TRBJ1-5; no definite D call. In germline, CDR1 is SGHRS, CDR2 YFSETQ. CDR3 size: 16 residues. Trimming shortened V by 0 bases and J by 2 bases, and 12 bases separated the two germline ends. The CDR3 region has the DNA TGCGCCAGCAGCTTGGGGGCCCGGGGAGGCAATCAGCCCCAGCATTTT. This gives the protein CASSLGARGGNQPQHF.

This chain joins TRBV5-5 and TRBJ2-7; 11 nucleotides agree with TRBD1. Germline V gene data show CDR1 as SGHKS and CDR2 as YYEKEE (reference sequence). The CDR3 spans 18 residues. V was pared by 4 bases and J by 5 bases, with 17 bases of the junction left unmatched. The CDR3 here is CASSHSIGTGGFSDEQYF. CDR3 DNA: TGTGCCAGCAGCCACTCGATCGGGACAGGGGGATTTAGCGACGAGCAGTACTTC.

Only a few counts were recorded for this clone. J is TRBJ1-2 and V is TRBV6-5, with 8 bases aligning to TRBD1. The CDR3 runs 14 residues. Germline V lookup: CDR1 MNHEY, CDR2 SVGAGI. Unmatched junction bases numbered 9, after V lost 7 bases and J lost 5 bases. The CDR3 sequence: CASTPRQGAYGYTF. In nucleotides, the CDR3 is TGTGCCAGCACCCCCCGGCAGGGGGCGTATGGCTACACCTTC.

The chain recombines TRBV27 with TRBJ2-2; a possible D gene is TRBD1 (6 bases). The V end lost 5 bases, the J end lost 0 bases, and 13 bases lay between the germline ends. Germline V gives CDR1 MNHEY, CDR2 SMNVEV (reference sequence). The length of the CDR3 is 16 residues. CDR3 sequence: CASSPPPGANTGELFF. In nucleotides, the CDR3 is TGTGCCAGCAGTCCTCCCCCAGGGGCGAACACCGGGGAGCTGTTTTTT.

This chain connects TRBV5-6 to TRBJ2-5, with D uncertain. The CDR3 length is 14 residues. V gave up 4 bases and J gave up 2 bases, with 12 bases separating them. Germline V gives CDR1 SGHDT, CDR2 YYEEEE. CDR3 nucleotide sequence: TGTGCCAGCAGCCCGCGGAGAGCTCAAGAGACCCAGTACTTC. Encoded protein: CASSPRRAQETQYF.

The sample holds one count of this clone. The chain recombines TRBV7-9 with TRBJ2-1; the D is unclear. The V end was cut by 7 bases, the J end by 6 bases, with 4 bases between. Germline V lookup: CDR1 SEHNR, CDR2 FQNEAQ (reference sequence). The CDR3 loop spans 10 amino acids. CDR3 in DNA: TGTGCCAGCAACAGCAATGAGCAGTTCTTC. Its translation: CASNSNEQFF.

This sequence joins TRBV19 and TRBJ2-2; 9 bases align to TRBD1. Trimming took 2 bases from V and 5 from J; bases not matched to a gene: 9. Germline CDR1 and CDR2: LNHDA and SQIVND (reference sequence). The CDR3 is 17 amino acids. CDR3 DNA sequence: TGTGCCAGTAGTATAAGGAGGACAGGGGAGGGTACCGGGGAGCTGTTTTTT. Encoded protein: CASSIRRTGEGTGELFF.

The chain recombines TRBV7-9 with TRBJ2-5, with D perhaps matching TRBD2 (6 bases). Germline CDR1 is SEHNR and CDR2 is FQNEAQ (reference sequence). The CDR3 is made up of 13 amino acids. Trimming left V 8 bases short and J 6 bases short, with 16 bases between. The CDR3 reads CASLEGRIQTQYF. The CDR3 nucleotides are TGTGCCAGCTTGGAGGGGCGCATCCAGACCCAGTACTTC.